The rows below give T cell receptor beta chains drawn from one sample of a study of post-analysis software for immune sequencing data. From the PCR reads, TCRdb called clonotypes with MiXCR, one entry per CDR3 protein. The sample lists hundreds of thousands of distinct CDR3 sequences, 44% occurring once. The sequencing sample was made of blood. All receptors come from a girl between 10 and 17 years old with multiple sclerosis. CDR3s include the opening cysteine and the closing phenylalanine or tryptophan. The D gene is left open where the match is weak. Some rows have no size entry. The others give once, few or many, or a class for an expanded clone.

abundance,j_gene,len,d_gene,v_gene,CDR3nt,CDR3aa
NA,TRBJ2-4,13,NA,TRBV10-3,TGTGCCATCAGGGACAGTGGGGTGAACATTCAGTACTTC,CAIRDSGVNIQYF
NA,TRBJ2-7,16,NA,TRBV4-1,TGCGCCAGCAGCCAAGTCAAGGGGGGCGGGCAATACGAGCAGTACTTC,CASSQVKGGGQYEQYF
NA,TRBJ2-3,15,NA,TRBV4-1,TGCGCCAGCAGCCTCACTAGTGAAGGCACAGATACGCAGTATTTT,CASSLTSEGTDTQYF
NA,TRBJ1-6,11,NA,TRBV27,TGTGCCAGCAGTTTCATTTCACCCCTCCACTTT,CASSFISPLHF
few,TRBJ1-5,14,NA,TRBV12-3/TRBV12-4,TGTGCCAGCAGCAAAGACGGTAGCAATCAGCCCCAGCATTTT,CASSKDGSNQPQHF
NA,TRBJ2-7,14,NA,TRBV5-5,TGTGCCAGCAGCTTGTCCCCCCTTGGGTACGAGCAGTACTTC,CASSLSPLGYEQYF
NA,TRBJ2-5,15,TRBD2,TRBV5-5,TGTGCCAGCAGCCGGGGACTAGCGGGAGCAGAGACCCAGTACTTC,CASSRGLAGAETQYF
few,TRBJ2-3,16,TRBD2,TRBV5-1,TGCGCCAGCAGCCAATCTAGCGGGAGGGCCGCAGATACGCAGTATTTT,CASSQSSGRAADTQYF
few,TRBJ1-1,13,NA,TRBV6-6,TGTGCCAGCAGTTACGTGAGGGACACTGAAGCTTTCTTT,CASSYVRDTEAFF
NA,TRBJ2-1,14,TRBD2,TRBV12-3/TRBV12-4,TGTGCCAGCACCGACCTTAGCGGGAGGAATGAGCAGTTCTTC,CASTDLSGRNEQFF
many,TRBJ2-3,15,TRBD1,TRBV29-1,TGCAGCGTTGAAGACGGACAGGGTTTTACAGATACGCAGTATTTT,CSVEDGQGFTDTQYF
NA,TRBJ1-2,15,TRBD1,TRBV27,TGTGCCAGCAGTACCCAGGGGGCGTCGAACTATGGCTACACCTTC,CASSTQGASNYGYTF
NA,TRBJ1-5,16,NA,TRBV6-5,TGTGCCAGCAGCCCCCAGGGCGGATATAGCAATCAGCCCCAGCATTTT,CASSPQGGYSNQPQHF
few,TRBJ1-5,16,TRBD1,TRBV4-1,TGCGCCAGCAGCAAAGAGGGACAGGGAATGGGACAGCCCCAGCATTTT,CASSKEGQGMGQPQHF
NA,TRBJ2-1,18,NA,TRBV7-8,TGTGCCAGCAGCTTAGCATTCTGGGCTAGCAAAACCTACAATGAGCAGTTCTTC,CASSLAFWASKTYNEQFF
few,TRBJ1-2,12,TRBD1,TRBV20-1,TGCAGTGCTAGGGACAGGAGCTATGGCTACACCTTC,CSARDRSYGYTF
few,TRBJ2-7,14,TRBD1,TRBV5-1,TGCGCCACCAGACAGGGGGCCAACTCCTACGAGCAGTACTTC,CATRQGANSYEQYF
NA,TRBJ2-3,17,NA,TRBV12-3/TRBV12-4,TGTGCCAGCAGTTTAGGTGGAACCCGGACTTTCACAGATACGCAGTATTTT,CASSLGGTRTFTDTQYF
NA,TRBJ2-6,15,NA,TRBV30,TGTGCCTGGGGCCTAGGGTACTCTGGGGCCAACGTCCTGACTTTC,CAWGLGYSGANVLTF
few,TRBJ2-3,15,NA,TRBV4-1,TGCGCCAGCAGCCAAGAGTGGGCAGCCACAGATACGCAGTATTTT,CASSQEWAATDTQYF
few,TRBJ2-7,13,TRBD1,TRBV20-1,TGCAGTGCTAGAGAACAGGGGGCATTTCAGCAGTACTTC,CSAREQGAFQQYF
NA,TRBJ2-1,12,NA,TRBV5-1,TGCGCCGGCAGCTTGCTCATCAATGAGCAGTTCTTC,CAGSLLINEQFF
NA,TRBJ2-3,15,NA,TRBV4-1,TGCGCCAGCAGCTGGGGGGCCTCTAGCACAGATACGCAGTATTTT,CASSWGASSTDTQYF
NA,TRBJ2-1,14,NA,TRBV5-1,TGCGCCAGCAGCTCGGGGCCACCCTACAATGAGCAGTTCTTC,CASSSGPPYNEQFF
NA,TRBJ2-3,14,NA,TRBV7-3,TGTGCCAGCAGTTACGGACCGGGTAGGGATACGCAGTATTTT,CASSYGPGRDTQYF
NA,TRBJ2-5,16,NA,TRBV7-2,TGTGCCAGCAGCTTAGACGGGTCGTCAAGGGCAGAGACCCAGTACTTC,CASSLDGSSRAETQYF
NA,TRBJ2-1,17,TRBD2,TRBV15,TGTGCCACCAGCAGAGACGTGGGCGCGGGGGTTTACAATGGGCAGTTCTTC,CATSRDVGAGVYNGQFF
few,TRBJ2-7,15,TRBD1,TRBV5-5,TGTGCCAGCAGCTCAAAGCGGACAGGGGGTTACGAGCAGTACTTC,CASSSKRTGGYEQYF
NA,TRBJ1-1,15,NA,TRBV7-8,TGTGCCAGCAGCTTAGGGGGGCAGGGGCCCACTGAAGCTTTCTTT,CASSLGGQGPTEAFF
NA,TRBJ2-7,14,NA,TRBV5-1,TGCGCCAGCAGCTTGGGAGAGGGGACCTACGAGCAGTACTTC,CASSLGEGTYEQYF
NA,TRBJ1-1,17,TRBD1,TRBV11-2,TGTGCCAGCAGCTTAGGACAGGGGGCGAGGATGAACACTGAAGCTTTCTTT,CASSLGQGARMNTEAFF
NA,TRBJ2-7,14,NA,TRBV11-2,TGTGCCAGCAGCCCCCACGCCGGGACGGACGAGCAGTACTTC,CASSPHAGTDEQYF
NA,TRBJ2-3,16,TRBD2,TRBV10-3,TGTGCCATCAGTGAGGAGCGGGGGGCCCGGGTAGATACGCAGTATTTT,CAISEERGARVDTQYF
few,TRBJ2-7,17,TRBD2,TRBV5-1,TGCGCCAGCAGCTTGGGGGGACTAGCGGGAGTCTCCTACGAGCAGTACTTC,CASSLGGLAGVSYEQYF
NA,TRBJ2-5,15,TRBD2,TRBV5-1,TGCGCCAGCAGCTTGGAAGGGAGGGTTCGGGAGACCCAGTACTTC,CASSLEGRVRETQYF
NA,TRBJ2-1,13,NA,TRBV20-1,TGCAGTGTCCAACCCTCTTTAGGCAATGAGCAGTTCTTC,CSVQPSLGNEQFF
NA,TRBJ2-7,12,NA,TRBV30,TGTGCCTGGAGTGTGGGCCGGAGGGAGCAGTACTTC,CAWSVGRREQYF
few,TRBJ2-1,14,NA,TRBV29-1,TGCAGCGTTGATAGTAAGGAGGGCTACAATGAGCAGTTCTTC,CSVDSKEGYNEQFF
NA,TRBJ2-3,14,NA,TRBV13,TGTACCAGCAGCTCGACTTTGACAGGAGATACGCAGTATTTT,CTSSSTLTGDTQYF
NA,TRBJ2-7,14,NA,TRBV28,TGTGCCAGCAGTATAGGACAGAGAGTCTACGAGCAGTACTTC,CASSIGQRVYEQYF
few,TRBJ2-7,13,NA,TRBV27,TGTGCCAGCAGTTTGGTCGACAGGCGCGAGCAGTACTTC,CASSLVDRREQYF